This paragraph covers one T cell receptor beta chain sequence. These data come from a study of blood T cell repertoires in COVID-19. About the study: Material from acute and convalescent COVID-19 was sourced from the United States, Italy and Spain. Nucleic acid was either cDNA or gDNA, and it came from T cells, B-cell-depleted T cells, or PBMCs.

The CDR3 has 18 amino acids. Germline values: CDR1 MGHRA, CDR2 YSYEKL. V dropped 4 bases and J dropped 0 bases, with 21 bases sitting between them. In the original analysis: Amplification from reference gene primers served as the basis for estimated nucleated cell counts. TCRdb's copy holds only in-frame clones and misses some; the assay was immunoSEQ multiplex PCR. V and J calls plus clone size are reproduced from that table; the DNA served to infer D and trimming. The sample includes roughly 70,000 clones, more than 80% of them seen just once. The sample taken for sequencing was peripheral blood. V is TRBV4-1 and J is TRBJ1-1; D might be TRBD1 (5 bases). This receptor was taken from a human donor in a cohort sampled during active COVID-19. The CDR3 here is CASSPEGRGRPVNTEAFF. CDR3 nucleotide sequence: TGCGCCAGCAGCCCCGAGGGACGAGGGAGGCCTGTGAACACTGAAGCTTTCTTT.